This T cell receptor (beta chain) was documented in a study of vaccination and CD4 T cells after COVID-19. Study at large: Six males and four females constituted the convalescent cohort, two of whom were Hispanic. The peptides that stimulated the cells were overlapping spike peptides from SARS-CoV-2, HCoV-NL63, HCoV-OC43 and HCoV-229E. A CEFX pool, an HIV-1 Nef pool, or else no peptide went into the control cultures.

This clonotype was counted between two and nine times. The antigen is not known. Researchers used the Oncomine TCR Beta short-read assay to sequence DNA from cultured CD4+ T cells. TCRdb re-called the PCR reads with MiXCR, one entry per CDR3 protein. The sample has around 14,000 distinct CDR3 sequences, approximately 24% seen once. Germline assignment: CDR1 MNHEY and CDR2 SMNVEV (reference sequence). V was clipped by 2 bases and J by 3 bases; unmatched bases: 5. The CDR3 runs 16 residues. The treatment here: approximately 9-day PBMC culture with coronavirus spike peptide pools or control peptides (ViraFEST assay).

The chain employs TRBV27 and TRBJ1-5; 9 nucleotides match TRBD1. The receptor comes from a human donor who had recovered from COVID-19. Specimen: CD4+ T cells from blood, cultured in vitro, collected after SARS-CoV-2 vaccination. The chain's CDR3 is CASSLSGTGNNQPQHF. CDR3 coding DNA: TGTGCCAGCAGTTTAAGTGGGACAGGGAACAATCAGCCCCAGCATTTT.